This TCR beta chain came from a study of early T cells in non-severe SARS-CoV-2 infection. The CDR3 sequence is 11 residues long. V was pared by 5 bases and J by 4 bases, with 3 bases between. Unique molecular identifiers (one per individual cDNA molecule) were attached. MiXCR, applied by TCRdb to the 5' RACE reads, yields one record per CDR3 protein. The table has approximately 27,000 distinct CDR3 sequences, around 5.2% seen once; the top ten hold approximately 2.4%. V and J are TRBV12-3 or TRBV12-4 and TRBJ2-1; no reliable D call. Sequencing was carried out using whole blood. The source of this sequence is an adult who was a healthcare worker with PCR-confirmed SARS-CoV-2 infection or an uninfected control (not recorded which). The CDR3 sequence is CASSQYNEQFF. Here the CDR3 DNA reads TGTGCCAGCAGTCAATACAATGAGCAGTTCTTC.